The clone carrying this TCR beta chain was counted ten times or more. Its specificity is not known. UMIs and a universal primer site were added when TCR cDNA was made by 5'RACE template switching. One entry per CDR3 protein results from TCRdb running MiXCR on the 5' RACE reads. The sample lists about 360,000 distinct CDR3 sequences, around 6.5% occurring once. The V and J ends lost 5 bases and 3 bases, in that order; junction bases with no gene match: 10. CDR1 and CDR2 from the germline V gene are SGHAT and FQDESV (reference sequence). The CDR3 covers 15 residues. These data belong to a study of T cells after yellow fever vaccination. Study-level findings and limits: Most clones from primary vaccination resurfaced after the booster (approximately 95% CD4, about 91% CD8).

The sample here was PBMCs, taken 5 days after the yellow fever booster vaccination. The receptor comes from a man aged 25-40 years who received the YFV17D yellow fever vaccine. The chain combines TRBV11-1 with TRBJ2-7, with 7 bases lining up with TRBD1. This CDR3 reads CASSQTGAFFYEQYF. Here the CDR3 DNA reads TGTGCCAGCAGCCAAACAGGGGCCTTCTTCTACGAGCAGTACTTC.